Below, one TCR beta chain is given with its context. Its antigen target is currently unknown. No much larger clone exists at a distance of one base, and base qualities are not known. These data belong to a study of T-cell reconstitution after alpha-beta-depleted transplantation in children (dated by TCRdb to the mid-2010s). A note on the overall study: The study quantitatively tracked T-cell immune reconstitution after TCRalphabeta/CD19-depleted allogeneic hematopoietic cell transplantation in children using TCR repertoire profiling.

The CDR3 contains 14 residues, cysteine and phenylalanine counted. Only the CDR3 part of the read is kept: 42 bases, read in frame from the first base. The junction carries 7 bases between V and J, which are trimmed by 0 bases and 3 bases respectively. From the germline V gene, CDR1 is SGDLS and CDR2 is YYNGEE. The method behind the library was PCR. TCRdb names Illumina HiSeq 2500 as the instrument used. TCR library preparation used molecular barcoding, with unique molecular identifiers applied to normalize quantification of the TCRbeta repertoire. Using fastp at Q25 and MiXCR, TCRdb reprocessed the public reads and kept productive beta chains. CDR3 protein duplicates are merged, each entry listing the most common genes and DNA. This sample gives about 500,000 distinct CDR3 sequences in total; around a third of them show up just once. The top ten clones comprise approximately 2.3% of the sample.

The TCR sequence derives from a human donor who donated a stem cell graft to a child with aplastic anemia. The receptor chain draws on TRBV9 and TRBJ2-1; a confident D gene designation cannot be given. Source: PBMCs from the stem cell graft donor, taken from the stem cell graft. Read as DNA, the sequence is TGTGCCAGCAGCGTAGAGCCGGACTACAATGAGCAGTTCTTC. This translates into CASSVEPDYNEQFF.